The 27 T cell receptor beta chains below all came from one sample that was sequenced in a study of early T cells in non-severe SARS-CoV-2 infection. TCRdb redid the calling of the 5' RACE reads with MiXCR, one entry per CDR3 protein. The sample shows roughly 51,000 distinct CDR3 sequences, 6% to 7% of them seen only once. Sequenced material: whole blood. These receptors were obtained from an adult who was a healthcare worker with PCR-confirmed SARS-CoV-2 infection or an uninfected control (not recorded which).

This clonotype was picked up many times. This chain uses TRBV18 with TRBJ2-1; unclear D gene. Germline CDR1 and CDR2: KGHSH and LQKENI. The CDR3 sequence is 14 residues long. The V gene lost 3 bases and the J gene lost 8 bases, with 14 bases spanning the gap. The CDR3 nucleotides are TGTGCCAGCTCACCTGCCGTGGGAATAGATGAGCAGTTCTTC. Translating gives CASSPAVGIDEQFF.

This clonotype was found a few times. The V gene is TRBV27, the J gene TRBJ2-1, with TRBD1 matching 8 bases. V was pared by 4 bases and J by 10 bases, with 9 bases of the junction left unmatched. The length of the CDR3 is 14 residues. CDR1 is MNHEY, CDR2 SMNVEV, per germline (reference sequence). The CDR3 coding sequence is TGTGCCAGCAGTTCTCCCGGACAGGGATTAGAGCAGTTCTTC. Its protein product is CASSSPGQGLEQFF.

This chain links TRBV6-2 or TRBV6-3 with TRBJ2-5; 9 bases fit TRBD2. With V trimmed by 5 bases and J by 2 bases, 6 bases remained unmatched. From germline, CDR1 is MNHEY and CDR2 SVGEGT. This CDR3 contains 15 residues. In nucleotides, the CDR3 is TGTGCCAGCAGTCCCGCCGGACTAGCGCAAGAGACCCAGTACTTC. Encoded protein: CASSPAGLAQETQYF.

This clonotype has ten or more counts. This chain connects TRBV25-1 to TRBJ2-3; TRBD2 agrees at 11 bases. CDR3 size: 17 residues. The trim removed 3 bases at V and 4 bases at J, leaving 9 bases unmatched. Germline CDR1 reads MGHDK; CDR2 reads SYGVNS. The CDR3 nucleotides read TGTGCCAGCAGTGAGCAATTAGCGGGGGGGCGGGCAGATACGCAGTATTTT. It yields the protein CASSEQLAGGRADTQYF.

This clonotype was recorded many times. V is TRBV7-9 and J is TRBJ1-6; no clear D gene. Trimming took off 1 base at V and 9 bases at J, with 7 bases between the two ends. Per germline, CDR1 SEHNR and CDR2 FQNEAQ (reference sequence). The length of the CDR3 is 13 residues. CDR3 bases: TGTGCCAGCAGCTTAGAGGTCCTTTCACCCCTCCACTTT. It codes for CASSLEVLSPLHF.

This clonotype occurred many times. The chain uses TRBV6-1 and TRBJ1-1, with D hard to call. The V end was cut by 0 bases, the J end by 5 bases, with 7 bases between. The length of the CDR3 is 13 residues. Germline V gene lookup returns CDR1 MNHNS and CDR2 SASEGT. The CDR3: CASSEAPQTEAFF. In DNA, the CDR3 is TGTGCCAGCAGTGAAGCCCCTCAGACTGAAGCTTTCTTT.

This clonotype was recorded at least ten times. The V call is TRBV5-6, the J call TRBJ1-6; a possible D gene is TRBD1 (6 bases). In germline, CDR1 is SGHDT, CDR2 YYEEEE. This CDR3 region has 16 residues. Trimming stripped 3 bases from V and 7 bases from J, with 17 bases between. The CDR3 region is CASSYGRGLRNSPLHF. The CDR3 DNA reads as TGTGCCAGCAGCTATGGTCGGGGGCTCAGGAATTCACCCCTCCACTTT.

This clonotype appeared many times. DNA of the CDR3: TGTGCCAGCAGCGTAGTACAGGGTGCTCAACTCGGGACTGAAGCTTTCTTT. The encoded protein is CASSVVQGAQLGTEAFF. The chain is built from TRBV9 and TRBJ1-1, with D possibly matching TRBD1 (6 bases). V lost 0 bases and J lost 5, with 20 bases in between. Germline V gene data show CDR1 as SGDLS and CDR2 as YYNGEE. The CDR3 contains 17 residues.

In its sample, this clonotype was seen many times. The V call is TRBV29-1, the J call TRBJ2-5; weak D call: TRBD1 (5 bases). Germline CDR1 reads SQVTM; CDR2 reads ANQGSEA. V lost 2 bases and J lost 4, with 8 bases in between. This CDR3 comprises 12 residues. CDR3 coding DNA: TGCAGCGTTGAACGGCAGGGAGAGACCCAGTACTTC. Translated: CSVERQGETQYF.

This clonotype was seen more than once but under ten times. Mismatch with germline at one junction end may stem from a read error. V is TRBV7-2 and J is TRBJ2-7; 13 positions match TRBD2. Per germline, CDR1 SGHTA and CDR2 FQGNSA. The CDR3 length is 15 residues. CDR3 nucleotides: TGTGCCAGCAGATTAGGACTAGCGGGGGCCTACGAGCAGTACTTC. Protein: CASRLGLAGAYEQYF.

This clonotype was counted at least ten times. The CDR3 reads CASSPTHYEQYF. The CDR3 DNA reads TGTGCCAGCAGCCCTACCCATTACGAGCAGTACTTC. V and J are TRBV7-2 and TRBJ2-7; no firm D call. Germline V gene data show CDR1 as SGHTA and CDR2 as FQGNSA. Deletions cut 5 bases from V and 4 bases from J, with 9 bases between. The CDR3 totals 12 residues.

This clonotype was counted only a few times. The chain links TRBV7-9 to TRBJ1-4; D possibly corresponds to TRBD1 (5 bases). The ends were cut back, 4 bases at V and 6 bases at J, with 18 bases in the middle. CDR3 length: 16 amino acids. Germline lookup yields CDR1 SEHNR and CDR2 FQNEAQ (reference sequence). DNA of the CDR3: TGTGCCAGCAGCTCAGCGGGGCGGGGCTCTTATGAAAAACTGTTTTTT. It specifies CASSSAGRGSYEKLFF. The whole variable domain, remainder taken from reference TRBV7-9 and TRBJ1-4, is DTGVSQNPRHKITKRGQNVTFRCDPISEHNRLYWYRQTLGQGPEFLTYFQNEAQLEKSRLLSDRFSAERPKGSFSTLEIQRTEQGDSAMYLCASSSAGRGSYEKLFFGSGTQLSVL.

This clonotype was counted at least ten times. Here the CDR3 reads CASSESRGVLGSGYTF. In nucleotides, the CDR3 is TGCGCCAGCAGTGAGTCGAGAGGGGTCCTCGGGAGCGGCTACACCTTC. This chain links TRBV10-2 with TRBJ1-2; weak D call: TRBD1 (5 bases). V shed 0 bases and J shed 8 bases, with 19 bases lying between them. Germline V gene data show CDR1 as WSHSY and CDR2 as SAAADI. This CDR3 comprises 16 residues.

There are many counts of this clonotype. J is TRBJ2-6 and V is TRBV18; no reliable D call. Per the germline V gene, CDR1 is KGHSH and CDR2 is LQKENI. The CDR3 is made up of 16 amino acids. V was pared by 2 bases and J by 0 bases, with 8 bases between. As DNA, the CDR3 is TGTGCCAGCTCACCAGGGTTCAGCTCTGGGGCCAACGTCCTGACTTTC. Translation gives CASSPGFSSGANVLTF.

The table lists this clonotype with many counts. The chain uses TRBV18 and TRBJ1-6; D not resolved. Trimming took off 6 bases at V and 0 bases at J, with 9 bases between the two ends. Germline V gene data show CDR1 as KGHSH and CDR2 as LQKENI. This CDR3 is 15 amino acids long. DNA for the CDR3: TGTGCCAGCTCTCCTTCGGACTCCTATAATTCACCCCTCCACTTT. Translated: CASSPSDSYNSPLHF.

The V call is TRBV20-1, the J call TRBJ1-1, with 11 bases fitting TRBD1. V was pared by 1 base and J by 6 bases, with 10 bases of the junction left unmatched. This CDR3 comprises 16 residues. Per the germline V gene, CDR1 is DFQATT and CDR2 is SNEGSKA (reference sequence). The CDR3 DNA reads as TGCAGTGCTAGAGCCGCGGACAGGGGGCTTGGCGCTGAAGCTTTCTTT. It translates to CSARAADRGLGAEAFF.

The table lists this clonotype with many counts. The chain carries TRBV6-5 and TRBJ2-1, with a possible D match to TRBD2 (6 bases). Trimming shortened V by 7 bases and J by 4 bases, and 17 bases separated the two germline ends. Germline V gives CDR1 MNHEY, CDR2 SVGAGI. The CDR3 is 15 amino acids. This CDR3 reads CASKGLGGWYNEQFF. The CDR3 nucleotides read TGTGCCAGCAAAGGGTTGGGGGGTTGGTACAATGAGCAGTTCTTC.

This clonotype was counted many times. The chain has TRBV7-6 and TRBJ1-1; D not certain. The CDR3 runs to 14 residues. Trimming removed 1 base from V and 3 bases from J, with 9 bases in between. CDR1 and CDR2 from the germline V gene are SGHVS and FNYEAQ. The DNA for the CDR3 is TGTGCCAGCAGCTTAGTGGGGTGGGACACTGAAGCTTTCTTT. This codes for CASSLVGWDTEAFF.

This clonotype was detected only a few times. Germline is not matched at one junction end, which may reflect a read error. V usage is TRBV28 and J usage is TRBJ2-7; TRBD1 is a possible D gene (5 bases). CDR1 MDHEN and CDR2 SYDVKM come from the germline V gene. This CDR3 has 12 residues. Here the CDR3 DNA reads TGTGCCAGCAGTTTGCCAGGGTTTAAGATAGACTTC. Its protein is CASSLPGFKIDF. Together with reference TRBV28 and TRBJ2-7, the CDR3 gives the full variable domain: DVKVTQSSRYLVKRTGEKVFLECVQDMDHENMFWYRQDPGLGLRLIYFSYDVKMKEKGDIPEGYSVSREKKERFSLILESASTNQTSMYLCASSLPGFKIDFGPGTRLTVT.

In this sample, this clonotype turned up many times. CDR3 nucleotides: TGTGCCAGCAGCTTAGTTCCTTTTGCGAGCGGGAGCACAGATACGCAGTATTTT. As protein: CASSLVPFASGSTDTQYF. This sequence joins TRBV11-3 and TRBJ2-3; a weak D match, TRBD2 (6 bases). This CDR3 spans 18 amino acids. Per the germline V gene, CDR1 is SGHNT and CDR2 is YENEEA. Trimming left V 1 base short and J 0 bases short, with 17 bases between.

This clonotype showed up many times. The gene calls are TRBV20-1 and TRBJ2-3; 8 bases agree with TRBD2. V lost 5 bases and J lost 4; bases outside the gene matches: 5. Germline V gene lookup returns CDR1 DFQATT and CDR2 SNEGSKA (reference sequence). The CDR3 extends over 13 amino acids. CDR3 nucleotides: TGCAGTGCTGCCGACGGGGGGGCAGATACGCAGTATTTT. This codes for CSAADGGADTQYF.

The chain employs TRBV11-2 and TRBJ1-2; the D is unclear. CDR3 size: 12 residues. Trimming removed 3 bases at V and 5 bases at J, with 7 bases between. The germline CDR1 and CDR2 sequences are SGHAT and FQNNGV. DNA of the CDR3: TGTGCCAGCAGCTTTGACACTTATGGCTACACCTTC. Translated, it gives CASSFDTYGYTF. The full variable domain, with the rest looked up from reference TRBV11-2 and TRBJ1-2, is EAGVAQSPRYKIIEKRQSVAFWCNPISGHATLYWYQQILGQGPKLLIQFQNNGVVDDSQLPKDRFSAERLKGVDSTLKIQPAKLEDSAVYLCASSFDTYGYTFGSGTRLTVV.

This clonotype was counted between two and nine times. The chain is built from TRBV7-3 and TRBJ2-2; D gene ambiguous. Germline CDR1 reads SGHTA; CDR2 reads FQGTGA. The germline V and J ends were trimmed by 3 bases and 6 bases, with 8 bases remaining between them. The CDR3 is made up of 13 amino acids. DNA of the CDR3: TGTGCCAGCAGCTTCCAGATGGCCGGGGAGCTGTTTTTT. This sequence encodes CASSFQMAGELFF.

This clonotype has a count of ten or more. V is TRBV28 and J is TRBJ1-1; unclear D gene. Germline CDR1 is MDHEN and CDR2 is SYDVKM. V was pared by 2 bases and J by 11 bases, with 15 bases between. The length of the CDR3 is 13 residues. The CDR3 reads CASSLRPDSRAFF. The CDR3 DNA reads TGTGCCAGCAGTTTACGACCAGATAGTCGTGCTTTCTTT. The variable domain in full, completed from reference TRBV28 and TRBJ1-1, reads DVKVTQSSRYLVKRTGEKVFLECVQDMDHENMFWYRQDPGLGLRLIYFSYDVKMKEKGDIPEGYSVSREKKERFSLILESASTNQTSMYLCASSLRPDSRAFFGQGTRLTVV.

With respect to this clonotype: A much larger clone lies one base from this, so it may be a read error. The V and J genes are TRBV20-1 and TRBJ2-1; D ambiguous. CDR1 and CDR2 from the germline V gene are DFQATT and SNEGSKA (reference sequence). This CDR3 comprises 13 residues. The CDR3 region is CSASLWSYNEQCF. As DNA, the CDR3 is TGCAGTGCTAGCCTCTGGAGCTACAATGAGCAGTGCTTC.

This clonotype was counted ten times or more. J is TRBJ2-5 and V is TRBV20-1; D gene ambiguous. The CDR3 spans 13 residues. With 8 bases removed from V and 5 bases from J, the gap between germline ends came to 18 bases. CDR1 is DFQATT, CDR2 SNEGSKA, per germline (reference sequence). CDR3 in DNA: TGCAGTACCAACCTCGGGCCTAGGGAGACCCAGTACTTC. This sequence encodes CSTNLGPRETQYF.

This clonotype occurred many times. This rearrangement joins TRBV4-1 to TRBJ1-5, with 7 bases aligning to TRBD1. The trim removed 3 bases at V and 2 bases at J, leaving 4 bases unmatched. Germline CDR1 reads MGHRA; CDR2 reads YSYEKL. CDR3 length equals 15 residues. In nucleotides, the CDR3 is TGCGCCAGCAGCCAGGGGGACAGACGCAATCAGCCCCAGCATTTT. The encoded protein is CASSQGDRRNQPQHF.